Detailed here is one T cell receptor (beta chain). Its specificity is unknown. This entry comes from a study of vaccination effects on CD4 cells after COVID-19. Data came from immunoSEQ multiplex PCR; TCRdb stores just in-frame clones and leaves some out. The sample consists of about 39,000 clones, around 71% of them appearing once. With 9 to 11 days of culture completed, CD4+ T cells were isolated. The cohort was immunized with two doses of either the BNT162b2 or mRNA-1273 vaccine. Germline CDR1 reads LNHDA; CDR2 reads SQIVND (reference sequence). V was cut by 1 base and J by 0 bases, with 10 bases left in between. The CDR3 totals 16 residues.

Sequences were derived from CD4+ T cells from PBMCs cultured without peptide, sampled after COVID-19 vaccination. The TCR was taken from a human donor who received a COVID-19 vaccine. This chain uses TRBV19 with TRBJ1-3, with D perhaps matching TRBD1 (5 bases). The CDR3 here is CASSIGQPLSGNTIYF. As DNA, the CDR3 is TGTGCCAGTAGTATAGGACAGCCGCTCTCTGGAAACACCATATATTTT.